Following are 13 T cell receptor beta chains from one sample sequenced in a study of blood T cell repertoires in COVID-19. Generated by immunoSEQ multiplex PCR, the TCRdb table keeps only in-frame clones and is missing some. The table records 210,000 or so clones, around nine tenths of them present only once. Specimen: peripheral blood. The receptors were gathered from a middle-aged woman with acute or convalescent COVID-19.

This chain joins TRBV3-1 (or the pseudogene TRBV3-2) and TRBJ2-5; the D gene is possibly TRBD1 (7 bases). Germline loops: CDR1 LGHDT, CDR2 YNNKEL (reference sequence). CDR3 length equals 13 residues. Trimming took off 6 bases at V and 5 bases at J, with 13 bases between the two ends. In DNA form, the CDR3 reads TGTGCCAGCAGAAAGACAGGGAGGGAGACCCAGTACTTC. Protein sequence: CASRKTGRETQYF.

The chain employs TRBV27 and TRBJ2-7; 8 nucleotides align to TRBD1. CDR3 size: 14 residues. From germline, CDR1 is MNHEY and CDR2 SMNVEV (reference sequence). Trimming removed 3 bases from V and 6 bases from J; junction bases left unmatched: 7. The CDR3 reads CASSFSGTGTEQYV. The CDR3 DNA reads as TGTGCCAGCAGTTTTTCGGGGACAGGTACCGAGCAGTACGTC.

The genes are TRBV29-1 and TRBJ2-1; D is possibly TRBD2 (6 bases). The germline V and J ends were trimmed by 3 bases and 3 bases, with 15 bases remaining between them. CDR1 is SQVTM, CDR2 ANQGSEA, per germline. The CDR3 has 15 residues. The CDR3 nucleotides are TGCAGCGTTGAGGGGGGACGCCTCTACTACAATGAGCAGTTCTTC. This encodes CSVEGGRLYYNEQFF.

This chain uses TRBV27 with TRBJ1-6, with 7 nucleotides matching TRBD1. The V gene's germline CDR1 is MNHEY and CDR2 SMNVEV (reference sequence). The V gene end was trimmed by 4 bases and the J gene end by 7 bases; junction bases not matched to a gene: 4. The CDR3 runs 14 residues. The CDR3 region has the DNA TGTGCCAGCAGTTATGACAGGGTGAATTCACCCCTCCACTTT. Translating it yields CASSYDRVNSPLHF.

This chain joins TRBV6-6 and TRBJ1-4, with D possibly TRBD1 on 6 matching bases. V gave up 6 bases and J gave up 8 bases, with 16 bases separating them. Germline V gene lookup returns CDR1 MNHNY and CDR2 SVGAGI (reference sequence). This CDR3 has 14 amino acids. This chain's CDR3 is CASRFGQINEKLFF. The CDR3, as DNA: TGTGCCAGCAGGTTCGGACAGATAAACGAAAAACTGTTTTTT.

The chain links TRBV6-5 to TRBJ1-5; a weak D match, TRBD1 (6 bases). The germline V gene encodes CDR1 MNHEY and CDR2 SVGAGI. Deletions cut 6 bases from V and 0 bases from J, with 12 bases between. This CDR3 has 15 amino acids. The CDR3 region is CASSQDRYSNQPQHF. CDR3 DNA sequence: TGTGCCAGCAGCCAAGACAGGTATAGCAATCAGCCCCAGCATTTT.

The rearrangement joins TRBV14 to TRBJ2-3, with 7 bases matching TRBD2. Germline V gives CDR1 SGHDN, CDR2 FVKESK. The V gene end was trimmed by 4 bases and the J gene end by 0 bases; junction bases not matched to a gene: 1. There are 14 residues in the CDR3. The CDR3 DNA is TGTGCCAGCAGCCGGGACTACAGCACAGATACGCAGTATTTT. The encoded protein is CASSRDYSTDTQYF.

The DNA of the CDR3 is TGTGCCAGCAGCCGAGGACAGAACCAAGAGACCCAGTACTTC. Its translation: CASSRGQNQETQYF. The gene calls are TRBV14 and TRBJ2-5; weak D call: TRBD1 (6 bases). CDR3 size: 14 residues. V lost 4 bases and J lost 0, with 9 bases in between. The V gene's germline CDR1 is SGHDN and CDR2 FVKESK. Full variable domain (outside the CDR3, taken from reference TRBV14 and TRBJ2-5): EAGVTQFPSHSVIEKGQTVTLRCDPISGHDNLYWYRRVMGKEIKFLLHFVKESKQDESGMPNNRFLAERTGGTYSTLKVQPAELEDSGVYFCASSRGQNQETQYFGPGTRLLVL.

The CDR3 DNA reads as TGTGCCAGCAGCGCGGGGAGGGTCGCCTACGAGCAGTACGTC. Its translation: CASSAGRVAYEQYV. The rearrangement joins TRBV7-8 to TRBJ2-7; 7 nucleotides match TRBD2. Germline CDR1 SGHVS, CDR2 FQNEAQ. V lost 5 bases and J lost 2; bases outside the gene matches: 6. This CDR3 comprises 14 residues.

V usage is TRBV5-1 and J usage is TRBJ2-7; D possibly corresponds to TRBD2 (6 bases). The CDR3 has 14 residues. Per germline, CDR1 SGHRS and CDR2 YFSETQ. Trimming stripped 0 bases from V and 7 bases from J, with 14 bases between. CDR3 sequence reads: CASSLAGRAGEQYV. The CDR3 bases are TGCGCCAGCAGCTTGGCTGGCAGGGCGGGAGAGCAGTACGTC.

In this sample, this clone turned up once. The chain uses TRBV7-9 and TRBJ2-2, with D uncertain. With 5 bases removed from V and 0 bases from J, the gap between germline ends came to 7 bases. CDR1 is SEHNR, CDR2 FQNEAQ, per germline (reference sequence). The CDR3 consists of 14 residues. The CDR3: CASSGPANTGELFF. DNA for the CDR3: TGTGCCAGCAGCGGGCCTGCGAACACCGGGGAGCTGTTTTTT.

V and J are TRBV27 and TRBJ2-3; 9 bases fit TRBD1. Losses at the gene ends were 5 bases for V and 5 bases for J; bases not matched to a gene: 11. The germline V gene encodes CDR1 MNHEY and CDR2 SMNVEV (reference sequence). This CDR3 spans 16 amino acids. The CDR3 coding sequence is TGTGCCAGCAGTACACCTCTCCGGGACAGGGAAGATACGCAGTATTTT. Its protein is CASSTPLRDREDTQYF.

In its sample, this clone was seen once. This CDR3 is also generated by other DNA sequences in the sample. V and J are TRBV6-6 and TRBJ1-1; D call uncertain. The CDR3 is 14 amino acids. CDR1 is MNHNY and CDR2 is SVGAGI in the germline V gene (reference sequence). V gave up 2 bases and J gave up 1 base, with 8 bases separating them. As DNA, the CDR3 is TGTGCCAGCAGTTACGCGGAGGCGAACACTGAAGCTTTCTTT. The encoded protein is CASSYAEANTEAFF.